This TCR beta chain is drawn from a study of PD-1 blockade in classical Hodgkin lymphoma. Findings and limits, study-wide: By C4D1, diversity of CD4+ TCRs had risen significantly, whereas that of CD8+ TCRs had not.

There are a few counts of this clone. What it binds is unknown. CDR3 size: 14 residues. In germline, CDR1 is SGHRS, CDR2 YFSETQ. Trimming took 0 bases from V and 8 from J; bases not matched to a gene: 4. Method: immunoSEQ multiplex PCR; TCRdb's copy keeps in-frame clones and lacks some. The profile shows around 90,000 clones, around 80% of them singletons. The time point here: cycle 4 day 1 (C4D1), after around six weeks of nivolumab. Each and every patient relapsed after autologous stem cell transplantation, and patients got differing brentuximab vedotin exposure. Sequencing was performed on peripheral blood mononuclear cells (PBMCs), taken before the fourth cycle of nivolumab. The source of this sequence is a human donor with classical Hodgkin lymphoma. J is TRBJ1-2 and V is TRBV5-1, with 10 bases aligning to TRBD1. CDR3 loop: CASSLAGTGVGYTF. CDR3 in DNA: TGCGCCAGCAGCTTGGCGGGGACAGGGGTCGGCTACACCTTC.